This TCR beta chain stems from a study of post-analysis software for immune sequencing data. The study's findings and limits: Those samples that were prepared in the same batch co-clustered strongly by F measure. Controls had significantly higher normalized Chao1 diversity than multiple sclerosis patients. Higher frequency in patients than in controls was seen for about five TRBV segments, with TRBV5-6, TRBV5-1 and TRBV20-1 among them.

This CDR3 is built from 13 residues. Germline values: CDR1 DFQATT, CDR2 SNEGSKA (reference sequence). Trimming shortened V by 8 bases and J by 2 bases, and 15 bases separated the two germline ends. As for this clonotype: Its antigen is not known.

The authors incorporated unique molecular identifiers into the TCR beta cDNA libraries. Roughly 510,000 cDNA molecules were recovered from an input of about 0.95 to 11 million T cells. TCRdb fed the PCR reads into MiXCR, producing one record per CDR3 protein. The sample shows about 200,000 distinct CDR3 sequences, over 25% of them seen only once. Sequences were obtained from blood. The rearrangement uses TRBV20-1 and TRBJ1-2, with D perhaps TRBD1 (5 bases). This sequence originates from a girl aged 2 to 17 with multiple sclerosis. For the CDR3, the DNA is TGCAGTTCTGATGGGGCCCGCAACTATGGCTACACCTTC. Translation gives CSSDGARNYGYTF.